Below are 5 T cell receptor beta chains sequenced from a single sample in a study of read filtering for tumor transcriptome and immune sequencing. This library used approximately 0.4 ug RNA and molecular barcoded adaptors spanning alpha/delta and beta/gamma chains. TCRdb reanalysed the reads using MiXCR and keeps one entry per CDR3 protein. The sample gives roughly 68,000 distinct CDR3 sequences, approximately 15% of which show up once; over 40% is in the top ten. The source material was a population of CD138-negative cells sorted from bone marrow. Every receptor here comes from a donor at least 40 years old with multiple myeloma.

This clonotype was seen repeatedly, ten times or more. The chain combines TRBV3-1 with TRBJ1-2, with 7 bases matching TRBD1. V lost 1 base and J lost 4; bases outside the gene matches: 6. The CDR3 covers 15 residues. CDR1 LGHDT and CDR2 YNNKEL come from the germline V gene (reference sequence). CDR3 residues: CASSQGGGSGYGYTF. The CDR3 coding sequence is TGTGCCAGCAGCCAAGGAGGGGGCTCCGGCTATGGCTACACCTTC.

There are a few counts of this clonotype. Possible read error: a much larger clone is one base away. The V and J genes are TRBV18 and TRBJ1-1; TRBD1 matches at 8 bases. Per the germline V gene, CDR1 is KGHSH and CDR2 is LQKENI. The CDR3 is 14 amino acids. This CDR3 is CTSSPRQGRTEAFF. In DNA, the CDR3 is TGTACCAGCTCACCACGACAGGGGCGGACTGAAGCTTTCTTT. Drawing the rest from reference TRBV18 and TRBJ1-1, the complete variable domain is NAGVMQNPRHLVRRRGQEARLRCSPMKGHSHVYWYRQLPEEGLKFMVYLQKENIIDESGMPKERFSAEFPKEGPSILRIQQVVRGDSAAYFCTSSPRQGRTEAFFGQGTRLTVV.

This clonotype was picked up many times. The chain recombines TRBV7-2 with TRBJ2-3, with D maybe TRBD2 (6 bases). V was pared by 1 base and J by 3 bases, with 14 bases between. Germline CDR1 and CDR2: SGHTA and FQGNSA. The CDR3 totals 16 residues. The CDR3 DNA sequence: TGTGCCAGCAGCTTAGTAGGAGGGAAAGGGACAGATACGCAGTATTTT. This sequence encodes CASSLVGGKGTDTQYF.

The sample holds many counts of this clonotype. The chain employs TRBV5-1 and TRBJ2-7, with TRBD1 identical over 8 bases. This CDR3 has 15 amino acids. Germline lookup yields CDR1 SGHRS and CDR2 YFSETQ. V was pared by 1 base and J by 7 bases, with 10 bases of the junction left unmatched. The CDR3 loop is CASSLPGQGMGEQYF. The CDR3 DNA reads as TGCGCCAGCAGCTTGCCAGGACAGGGCATGGGGGAGCAGTACTTC.

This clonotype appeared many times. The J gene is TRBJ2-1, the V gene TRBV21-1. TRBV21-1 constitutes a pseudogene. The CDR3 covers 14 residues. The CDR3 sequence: CASSKAPSSNEQFF. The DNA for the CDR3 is TGTGCCAGCAGCAAAGCGCCGAGCAGCAATGAGCAGTTCTTC.